This record concerns one T cell receptor (beta chain) sequence. Germline CDR1 and CDR2: SGHTS and YDEGEE. The CDR3 covers 13 residues. V lost 6 bases and J lost 4; bases outside the gene matches: 2. Donors comprised healthy HIV-negative adults lacking recent acute infections or vaccinations. This entry belongs to a study of shared clonotypes between healthy human individuals. Study in general: The cohort comprised a couple of women and a few men. Their ages spanned 18 to 49 years. Each donor's CD4 naive and CD4 memory cells filled three plates apiece, CD8 naive two, and CD8 memory one.

The protocol was immunoSEQ multiplex PCR, while the TCRdb copy is restricted to in-frame clones and leaves out a portion. The table includes a few million clones, approximately 93% detected once. The clonotype was recovered from a man aged 18 to 29 in good health. Some clones in this sample may be carry-over from other donors' samples. Input material: naive CD4+ T cells from PBMCs. Stated subset: CD45RA+ positively selected. This chain connects TRBV5-8 to TRBJ1-5, with 9 bases lining up with TRBD1. The CDR3 bases are TGTGCCAGCACCGGGACAGGGAATCAGCCCCAGCATTTT. As protein: CASTGTGNQPQHF.